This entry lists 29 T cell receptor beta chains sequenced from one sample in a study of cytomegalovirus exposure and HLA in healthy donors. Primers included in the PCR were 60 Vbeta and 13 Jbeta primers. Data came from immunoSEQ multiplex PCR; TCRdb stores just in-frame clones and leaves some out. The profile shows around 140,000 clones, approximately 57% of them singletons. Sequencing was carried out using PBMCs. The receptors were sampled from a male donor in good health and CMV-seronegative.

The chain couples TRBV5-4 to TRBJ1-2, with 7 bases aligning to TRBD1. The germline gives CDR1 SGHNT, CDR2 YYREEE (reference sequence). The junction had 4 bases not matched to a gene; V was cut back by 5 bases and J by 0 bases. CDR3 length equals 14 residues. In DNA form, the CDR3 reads TGTGCCAGCAGATCCGGGACAGCTAACTATGGCTACACCTTC. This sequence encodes CASRSGTANYGYTF.

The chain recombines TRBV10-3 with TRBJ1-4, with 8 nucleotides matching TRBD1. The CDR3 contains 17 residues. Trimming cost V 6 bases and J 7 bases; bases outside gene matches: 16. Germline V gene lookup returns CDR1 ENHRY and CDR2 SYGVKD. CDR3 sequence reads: CAISPHDFSDRGEKLFF. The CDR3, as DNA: TGTGCCATCAGCCCACATGATTTCTCTGACAGGGGTGAAAAACTGTTTTTT.

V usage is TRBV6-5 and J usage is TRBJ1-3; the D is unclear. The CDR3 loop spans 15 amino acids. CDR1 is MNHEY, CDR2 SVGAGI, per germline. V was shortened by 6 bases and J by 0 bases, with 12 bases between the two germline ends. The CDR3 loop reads CASSPPAVSGNTIYF. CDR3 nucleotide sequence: TGTGCCAGCAGCCCTCCGGCGGTCTCTGGAAACACCATATATTTT.

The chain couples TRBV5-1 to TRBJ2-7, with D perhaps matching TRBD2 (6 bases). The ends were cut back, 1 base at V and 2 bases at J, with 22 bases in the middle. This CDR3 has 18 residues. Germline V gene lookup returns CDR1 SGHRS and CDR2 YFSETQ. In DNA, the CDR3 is TGCGCCAGCAGCTTGAGTAGTGTAAAGGGAGGAAAAACCTACGAGCAGTACTTC. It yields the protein CASSLSSVKGGKTYEQYF.

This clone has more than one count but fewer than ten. The CDR3 DNA reads as TGTGCCAGCAGCCCGACTTTCGACAGGGGCACCGGGGAGCTGTTTTTT. This gives the protein CASSPTFDRGTGELFF. V is TRBV11-2 and J is TRBJ2-2, with TRBD1 matching over 8 bases. The CDR3 covers 16 residues. Germline trimming cut 5 bases from V and 4 bases from J; bases unmatched to any gene: 9. From germline, CDR1 is SGHAT and CDR2 FQNNGV.

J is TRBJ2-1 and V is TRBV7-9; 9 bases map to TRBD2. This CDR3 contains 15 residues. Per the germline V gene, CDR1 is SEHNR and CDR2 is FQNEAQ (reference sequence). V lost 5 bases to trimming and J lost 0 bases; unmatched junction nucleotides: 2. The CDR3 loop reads CASSTAGGSYNEQFF. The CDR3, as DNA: TGTGCCAGCAGCACAGCGGGGGGCTCCTACAATGAGCAGTTCTTC.

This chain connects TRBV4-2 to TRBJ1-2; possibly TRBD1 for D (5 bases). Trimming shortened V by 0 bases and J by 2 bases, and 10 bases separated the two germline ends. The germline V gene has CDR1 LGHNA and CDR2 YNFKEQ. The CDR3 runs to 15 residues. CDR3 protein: CASSQEGAGNYGYTF. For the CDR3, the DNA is TGTGCCAGCAGCCAAGAAGGGGCAGGGAACTATGGCTACACCTTC.

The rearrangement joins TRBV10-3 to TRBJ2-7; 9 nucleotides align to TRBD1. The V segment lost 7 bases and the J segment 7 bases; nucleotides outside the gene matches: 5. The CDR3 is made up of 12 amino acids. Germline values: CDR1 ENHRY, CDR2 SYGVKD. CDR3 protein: CAITATGGEQYF. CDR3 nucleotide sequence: TGTGCCATCACCGCGACAGGGGGGGAGCAGTACTTC.

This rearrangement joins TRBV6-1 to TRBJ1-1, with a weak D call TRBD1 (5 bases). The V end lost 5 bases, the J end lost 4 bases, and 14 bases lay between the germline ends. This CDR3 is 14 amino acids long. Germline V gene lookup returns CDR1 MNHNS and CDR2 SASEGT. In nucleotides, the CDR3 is TGTGCCAGCAGTTTTCAGGCTAGGGGCACTGAAGCTTTCTTT. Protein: CASSFQARGTEAFF.

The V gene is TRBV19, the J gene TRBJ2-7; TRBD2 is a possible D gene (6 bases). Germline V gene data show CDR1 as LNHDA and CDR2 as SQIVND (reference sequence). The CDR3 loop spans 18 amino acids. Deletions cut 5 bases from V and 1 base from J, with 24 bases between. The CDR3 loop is CASSRRTTTSLTSYEQYF. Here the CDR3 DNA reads TGTGCCAGTAGTCGGCGGACTACGACATCCCTTACTTCCTACGAGCAGTACTTC.

CDR3 sequence reads: CASRKTGTSGYNEQFF. The CDR3 coding sequence is TGTGCCAGCAGGAAGACCGGGACTAGCGGTTACAATGAGCAGTTCTTC. This chain links TRBV27 with TRBJ2-1; 11 positions agree with TRBD2. This CDR3 is built from 16 residues. The germline gives CDR1 MNHEY, CDR2 SMNVEV (reference sequence). V shed 6 bases, J shed 4 bases, and the junction held 8 bases outside the gene matches.

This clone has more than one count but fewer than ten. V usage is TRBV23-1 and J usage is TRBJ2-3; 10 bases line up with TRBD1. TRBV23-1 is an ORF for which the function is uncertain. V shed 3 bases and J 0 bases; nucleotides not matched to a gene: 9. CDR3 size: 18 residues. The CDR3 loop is CASSQAGTGEPSTDTQYF. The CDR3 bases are TGCGCCAGCAGTCAGGCCGGGACAGGGGAACCTAGCACAGATACGCAGTATTTT.

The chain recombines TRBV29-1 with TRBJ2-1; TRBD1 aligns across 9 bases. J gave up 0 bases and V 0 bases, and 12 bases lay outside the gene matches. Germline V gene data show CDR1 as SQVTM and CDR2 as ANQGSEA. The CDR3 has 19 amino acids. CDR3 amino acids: CSVEDSIAQGQGSYNEQFF. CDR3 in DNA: TGCAGCGTTGAAGATTCGATAGCTCAGGGACAGGGCTCCTACAATGAGCAGTTCTTC.

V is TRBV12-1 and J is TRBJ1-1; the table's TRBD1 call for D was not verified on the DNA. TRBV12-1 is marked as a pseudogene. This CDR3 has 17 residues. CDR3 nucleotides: TGTGCCAGCAGCTTTCTGGGACAGAGGGGTTGGAACACTGAAGCTTTCTTT. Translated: CASSFLGQRGWNTEAFF.

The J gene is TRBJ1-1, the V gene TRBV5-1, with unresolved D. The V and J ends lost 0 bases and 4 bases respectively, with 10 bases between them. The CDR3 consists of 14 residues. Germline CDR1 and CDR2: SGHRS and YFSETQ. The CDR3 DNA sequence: TGCGCCAGCAGCTTGGCTCCGGGGAGCACTGAAGCTTTCTTT. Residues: CASSLAPGSTEAFF.

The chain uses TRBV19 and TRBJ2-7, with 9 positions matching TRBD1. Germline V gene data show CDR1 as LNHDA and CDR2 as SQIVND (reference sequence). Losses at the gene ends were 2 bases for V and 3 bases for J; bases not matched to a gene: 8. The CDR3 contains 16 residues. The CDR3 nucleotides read TGTGCCAGTAGTATACCCCCGGGACAGGGAAACTACGAGCAGTACTTC. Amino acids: CASSIPPGQGNYEQYF.

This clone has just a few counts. The CDR3 reads CASSGSGQVIYEQYF. The CDR3 DNA follows: TGTGCCAGTAGTGGAAGCGGACAGGTCATCTACGAGCAGTACTTC. This chain links TRBV19 with TRBJ2-7; 7 bases are shared with TRBD1. V lost 5 bases and J lost 3; bases outside the gene matches: 10. Germline CDR1 and CDR2: LNHDA and SQIVND (reference sequence). CDR3 length: 15 residues.

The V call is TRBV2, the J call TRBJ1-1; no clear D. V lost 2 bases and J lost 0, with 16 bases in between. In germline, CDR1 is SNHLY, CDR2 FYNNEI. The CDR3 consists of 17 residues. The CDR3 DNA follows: TGTGCCAGCAGTGAATTCTCCGGTCTCCTTATGAACACTGAAGCTTTCTTT. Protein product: CASSEFSGLLMNTEAFF.

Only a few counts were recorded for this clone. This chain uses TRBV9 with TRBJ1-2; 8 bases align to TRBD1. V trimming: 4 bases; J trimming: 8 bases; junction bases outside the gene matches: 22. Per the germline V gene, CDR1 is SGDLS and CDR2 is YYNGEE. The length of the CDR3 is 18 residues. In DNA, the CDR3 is TGTGCCAGCAGCCCCCAGGCCCACTCCGGGACAGGCCCGCGGGGCTACACCTTC. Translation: CASSPQAHSGTGPRGYTF.

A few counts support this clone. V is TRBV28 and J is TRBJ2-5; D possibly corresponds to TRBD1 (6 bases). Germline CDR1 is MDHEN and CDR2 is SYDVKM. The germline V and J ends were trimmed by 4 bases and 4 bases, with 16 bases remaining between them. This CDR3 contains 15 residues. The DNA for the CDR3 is TGTGCCAGCAGTTCGGACAGCTATTTGGGAGAGACCCAGTACTTC. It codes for CASSSDSYLGETQYF.

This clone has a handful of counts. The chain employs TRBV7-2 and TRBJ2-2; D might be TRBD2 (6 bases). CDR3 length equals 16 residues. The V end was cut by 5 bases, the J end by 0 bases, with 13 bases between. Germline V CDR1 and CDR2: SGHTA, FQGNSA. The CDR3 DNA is TGTGCCAGCAGCCAGGCCGCGGGGTCGAACACCGGGGAGCTGTTTTTT. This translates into CASSQAAGSNTGELFF.

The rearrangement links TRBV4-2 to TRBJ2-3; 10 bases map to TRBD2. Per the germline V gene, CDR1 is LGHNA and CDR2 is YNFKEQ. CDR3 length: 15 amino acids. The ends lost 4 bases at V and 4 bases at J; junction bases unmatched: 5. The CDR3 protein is CASSPSGGAADTQYF. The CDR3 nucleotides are TGTGCCAGCAGCCCCAGCGGGGGGGCTGCAGATACGCAGTATTTT.

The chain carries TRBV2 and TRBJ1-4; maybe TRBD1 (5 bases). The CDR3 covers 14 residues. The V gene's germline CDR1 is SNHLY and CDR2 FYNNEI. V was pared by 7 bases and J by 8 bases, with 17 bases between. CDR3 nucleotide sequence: TGTGCCAGCACTGGGGGGGGGTCCGCGGAAAAACTGTTTTTT. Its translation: CASTGGGSAEKLFF.

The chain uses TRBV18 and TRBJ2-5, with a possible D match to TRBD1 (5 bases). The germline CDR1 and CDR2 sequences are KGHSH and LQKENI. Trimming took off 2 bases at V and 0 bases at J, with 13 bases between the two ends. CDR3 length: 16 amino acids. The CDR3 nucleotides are TGTGCCAGCTCACCATTGACAGCCACGAACCAAGAGACCCAGTACTTC. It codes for CASSPLTATNQETQYF.

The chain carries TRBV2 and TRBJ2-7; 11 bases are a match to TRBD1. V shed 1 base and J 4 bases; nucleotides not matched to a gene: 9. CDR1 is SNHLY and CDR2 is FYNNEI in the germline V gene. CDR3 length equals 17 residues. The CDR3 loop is CASSEGLGQGVFYEQYF. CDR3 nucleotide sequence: TGTGCCAGCAGTGAAGGCTTGGGACAGGGGGTCTTTTACGAGCAGTACTTC.

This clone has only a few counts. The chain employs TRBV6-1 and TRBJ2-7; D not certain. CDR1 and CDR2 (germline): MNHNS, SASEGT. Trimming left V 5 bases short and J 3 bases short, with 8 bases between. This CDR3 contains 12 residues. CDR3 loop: CASSMLIYEQYF. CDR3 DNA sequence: TGTGCCAGCAGTATGCTAATCTACGAGCAGTACTTC.

CDR3 in amino acids: CAWSVRTESNEQFF. CDR3 DNA: TGTGCCTGGAGTGTACGGACAGAGAGCAATGAGCAGTTCTTC. This chain connects TRBV30 to TRBJ2-1, with D possibly matching TRBD1 (6 bases). Trimming shortened V by 0 bases and J by 6 bases, and 12 bases separated the two germline ends. Germline values: CDR1 GTSNPN, CDR2 SVGIG (reference sequence). The CDR3 spans 14 residues.

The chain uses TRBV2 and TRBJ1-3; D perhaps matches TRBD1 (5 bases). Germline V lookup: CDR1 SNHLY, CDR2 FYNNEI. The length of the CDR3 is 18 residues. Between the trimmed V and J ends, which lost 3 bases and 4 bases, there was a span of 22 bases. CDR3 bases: TGTGCCAGCAGTGATTTCCTTTCCAGGACATTTGTGGGAAACACCATATATTTT. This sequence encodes CASSDFLSRTFVGNTIYF.

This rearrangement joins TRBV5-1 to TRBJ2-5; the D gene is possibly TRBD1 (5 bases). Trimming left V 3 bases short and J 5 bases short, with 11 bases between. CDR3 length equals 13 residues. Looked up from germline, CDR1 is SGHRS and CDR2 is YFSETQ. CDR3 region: CASSSTVGETQYF. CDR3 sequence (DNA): TGCGCCAGCAGCTCGACAGTTGGGGAGACCCAGTACTTC. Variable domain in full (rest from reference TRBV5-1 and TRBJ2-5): KAGVTQTPRYLIKTRGQQVTLSCSPISGHRSVSWYQQTPGQGLQFLFEYFSETQRNKGNFPGRFSGRQFSNSRSEMNVSTLELGDSALYLCASSSTVGETQYFGPGTRLLVL.